This T cell receptor beta chain was retrieved from a study of cytomegalovirus exposure and HLA in healthy donors. The study's findings and limits: About 87% or about 30% of the time was how often most TCR beta V segments were productive, according to an earlier analysis. The authors enumerated around 150 TCR beta chains as linked to cytomegalovirus. In vitro work confirmed that a few CMV-associated chains recognize CMV antigens. As immune exposure information, only CMV serostatus was available.

This clone was observed a single time. Its specificity is unknown. One end of the junction does not line up with germline, which may come from a read error. Primers: 60 Vbeta forward and 13 Jbeta reverse. TCRdb keeps only in-frame clones here, not all; method: immunoSEQ multiplex PCR. Of about 110,000 clones listed, around 67% are singletons. Germline V gene data show CDR1 as SGHDT and CDR2 as YYEEEE. The CDR3 length is 13 residues. The J gene is TRBJ2-1, the V gene TRBV5-6, with D unclear. The sample was PBMCs. The receptor was derived from a woman in her 40s in good health and CMV-seropositive. DNA of the CDR3: TGTGCCGGCAGCTACCAGACCCGGGATGAGCAGTTCTTC. The encoded protein is CAGSYQTRDEQFF.